The rows below give T cell receptor beta chains drawn from one sample of a study of patients and donors after allogeneic stem cell transplantation. Via MiXCR, TCRdb re-called the RT-PCR reads, giving one row per CDR3 protein. The sample holds 150,000 to 200,000 distinct CDR3 sequences; about 30% are singletons and the top ten take about 3%. Sequenced: blood, either unsorted or a sorted T cell fraction (not recorded which). These receptors were taken from a human donor who was either an allogeneic HSCT recipient or a stem cell or donor lymphocyte infusion donor (not recorded which). It is not recorded whose cells these are; they may come from a transplant donor. Each CDR3 is given with its conserved first and last residue. The D gene is left open where the match is weak. For some rows the clone size is stated as once, few or many, or as a class when expanded; others skip it.

j_call clone_size v_call d_call cdr3_aa cdr3_nt
TRBJ1-2 few TRBV18 - CASSPRTADYGYTF TGTGCCAGCTCGCCCCGGACCGCAGATTATGGCTACACCTTC
TRBJ2-3 - TRBV20-1 - CSAEKAGQPADTQYF TGCAGTGCCGAAAAAGCGGGACAGCCAGCAGATACGCAGTATTTT
TRBJ1-1 few TRBV27 - CASSLQGGGTEAFF TGTGCCAGCAGTTTACAGGGAGGCGGCACTGAAGCTTTCTTT
TRBJ2-3 - TRBV20-1 TRBD2 CSARPSGFTDTQYF TGCAGTGCTAGGCCTAGCGGGTTCACAGATACGCAGTATTTT
TRBJ2-7 - TRBV4-1 - CASSQEGGLSYEQYF TGCGCCAGCAGCCAAGAGGGCGGGCTCTCCTACGAGCAGTACTTC
TRBJ2-7 - TRBV4-2 TRBD1 CASSQEGQGPYEQYF TGTGCCAGCAGCCAAGAAGGACAGGGCCCCTACGAGCAGTACTTC
TRBJ1-4 few TRBV20-1 - CSARVGPLDGKLFF TGCAGTGCTAGAGTAGGCCCATTAGATGGAAAACTGTTTTTT
TRBJ2-7 - TRBV20-1 TRBD1 CSARVPGQDYEQYF TGCAGTGCTAGAGTCCCGGGACAGGACTACGAGCAGTACTTC
TRBJ2-7 few TRBV7-6 TRBD1 CASSSWDRVYEQYF TGTGCCAGCAGCTCTTGGGACAGGGTCTACGAGCAGTACTTC
TRBJ1-2 many TRBV27 - CASSSYRSPYGYTF TGTGCCAGCAGTTCTTACAGGTCTCCCTATGGCTACACCTTC
TRBJ1-2 - TRBV15 - CATSRDNLYGYTF TGTGCCACCAGCAGAGATAACCTCTATGGCTACACCTTC
TRBJ2-7 once TRBV28 - CASSLRVREQYF TGTGCCAGCAGTTTACGGGTGAGGGAGCAGTACTTC
TRBJ1-5 - TRBV6-5 TRBD1 CASKGAGGNQPQHF TGTGCCAGCAAGGGGGCAGGGGGCAATCAGCCCCAGCATTTT
TRBJ2-2 - TRBV12-3/TRBV12-4 - CASSFPTHLVSGELFF TGTGCCAGCAGTTTCCCCACGCACCTCGTCAGTGGGGAGCTGTTTTTT
TRBJ1-2 - TRBV6-2/TRBV6-3 - CDSSPSGLTGYTF TGTGACAGCAGTCCCTCGGGTCTCACGGGCTACACCTTC
TRBJ1-4 few TRBV5-1 - CASSLGRNDEKLFF TGCGCCAGCAGCTTGGGACGGAACGATGAAAAACTGTTTTTT
TRBJ2-3 once TRBV5-1 TRBD2 CASSNPLRTSGPTDTQYF TGCGCCAGCAGCAATCCCCTCCGTACTAGCGGGCCCACAGATACGCAGTATTTT
TRBJ2-7 - TRBV20-1 - CSATQGTYEQYF TGCAGTGCTACACAGGGAACCTACGAGCAGTACTTC
TRBJ1-5 - TRBV10-3 TRBD1 CAISGDRVYQPQHF TGTGCCATCAGTGGGGACAGGGTGTATCAGCCCCAGCATTTT
TRBJ2-3 - TRBV7-9 - CASSSYSTDTQYF TGTGCCAGCAGCTCCTACAGCACAGATACGCAGTATTTT
TRBJ1-6 - TRBV5-6 - CASSAYNSPLHF TGTGCCAGCAGCGCGTATAATTCACCCCTCCACTTT
TRBJ2-1 once TRBV9 TRBD1 CASSGDRLYNEQFF TGTGCCAGCAGTGGGGACAGACTTTACAATGAGCAGTTCTTC
TRBJ1-2 many TRBV7-8 TRBD1 CASSSGGASRGYTF TGTGCCAGCAGCTCAGGGGGGGCGAGTCGTGGCTACACCTTC
TRBJ2-7 - TRBV4-3 - CASSQGHRSYEQYF TGCGCCAGCAGCCAAGGGCATAGAAGCTACGAGCAGTACTTC
TRBJ2-7 - TRBV5-1 - CASSSPSGEQYF TGCGCCAGCAGCTCCCCCTCTGGTGAGCAGTACTTC
TRBJ1-5 few TRBV28 - CASSFLGGNSNQPQHF TGTGCCAGCAGTTTTCTCGGAGGAAATAGCAATCAGCCCCAGCATTTT
TRBJ1-5 - TRBV27 TRBD1 CASSAYRGQPQHF TGTGCCAGCAGTGCGTACAGGGGACAGCCCCAGCATTTT
TRBJ2-7 - TRBV20-1 - CSARDYDGRVYEQYF TGCAGTGCTAGAGACTACGACGGGAGAGTTTACGAGCAGTACTTC
TRBJ1-6 few TRBV5-1 - CASSRWTAGNSPLHF TGCGCCAGCAGCAGGTGGACAGCTGGGAATTCACCCCTCCACTTT
TRBJ2-7 - TRBV27 TRBD1 CASGTGEQYF TGTGCCAGCGGGACAGGGGAGCAGTACTTC
TRBJ2-1 - TRBV12-3/TRBV12-4 TRBD2 CASSLWGLAGGYNEQFF TGTGCCAGCAGTTTGTGGGGACTAGCGGGTGGGTACAATGAGCAGTTCTTC
TRBJ1-2 - TRBV6-2/TRBV6-3 - CASSLAVEGFYGYTF TGTGCCAGCAGCCTCGCGGTGGAGGGATTCTATGGCTACACCTTC
TRBJ1-2 many TRBV4-3 - CASSQDRGMNYGYTF TGCGCCAGCAGCCAAGATCGGGGGATGAACTATGGCTACACCTTC
TRBJ2-5 few TRBV24-1 - CATSDFQGLGETQYF TGTGCCACCAGTGATTTTCAGGGGTTAGGAGAGACCCAGTACTTC
TRBJ1-1 - TRBV6-2/TRBV6-3 - CASSYPPSGNTEAFF TGTGCCAGCAGTTACCCCCCCAGTGGGAACACTGAAGCTTTCTTT
TRBJ1-5 many TRBV15 - CATSSEAPQPQHF TGTGCCACCAGTTCAGAGGCTCCCCAGCCCCAGCATTTT
TRBJ2-1 once TRBV12-3/TRBV12-4 TRBD2 CASSPNGGSFNEQFF TGTGCCAGCAGCCCAAATGGCGGGAGTTTCAATGAGCAGTTCTTC
TRBJ2-5 few TRBV7-3 - CASSLNGGKETQYF TGTGCCAGCAGCTTAAATGGCGGGAAAGAGACCCAGTACTTC
TRBJ2-7 - TRBV5-1 TRBD2 CASSLNLAGGSYEQYF TGCGCCAGCAGCTTGAACCTAGCGGGAGGTTCCTACGAGCAGTACTTC
TRBJ2-4 - TRBV20-1 TRBD2 CSAAGGGNIQYF TGCAGTGCGGCGGGAGGGGGAAACATTCAGTACTTC
TRBJ1-4 - TRBV28 TRBD1 CASRPGGNEKLFF TGTGCCAGCAGACCAGGGGGGAATGAAAAACTGTTTTTT
TRBJ2-3 - TRBV15 TRBD2 CATSRSRDYLSTDTQYF TGTGCCACCAGCCGGTCCCGGGACTACCTTAGCACAGATACGCAGTATTTT
TRBJ1-3 - TRBV11-2 - CASSLAPSWAGYSSGNTIYF TGTGCCAGCAGCTTAGCGCCCTCCTGGGCAGGGTATTCCTCTGGAAACACCATATATTTT
TRBJ1-2 few TRBV7-9 - CASSAGTIKPSYGYTF TGTGCCAGCAGCGCTGGGACTATTAAACCGTCCTATGGCTACACCTTC
TRBJ2-4 few TRBV29-1 - CSVAGFKNIQYF TGCAGCGTTGCCGGGTTCAAAAACATTCAGTACTTC
TRBJ2-7 few TRBV9 TRBD1 CASSAGDRVLEQYF TGTGCCAGCAGCGCAGGCGACAGGGTCCTCGAGCAGTACTTC
TRBJ1-5 - TRBV20-1 - CSASRDLGGNQPQHF TGCAGTGCTAGCCGGGACCTAGGGGGCAATCAGCCCCAGCATTTT
TRBJ1-4 few TRBV18 - CASSPRAVNEKLFF TGTGCCAGCTCACCAAGGGCAGTTAATGAAAAACTGTTTTTT
TRBJ2-7 - TRBV10-3 - CAIAGTAYEQYF TGTGCCATCGCCGGGACCGCGTACGAGCAGTACTTC
TRBJ2-5 - TRBV29-1 - CSVDHLYQETQYF TGCAGCGTTGACCATTTGTACCAAGAGACCCAGTACTTC
TRBJ2-4 few TRBV12-3/TRBV12-4 - CATPRAKNIQYF TGTGCCACCCCCAGGGCCAAAAACATTCAGTACTTC
TRBJ2-3 - TRBV7-2 TRBD1 CASSGRDRVPTDTQYF TGTGCCAGCAGCGGCCGGGACAGGGTACCCACAGATACGCAGTATTTT
TRBJ1-1 few TRBV28 TRBD1 CASRSVLQGAPEAFF TGTGCCAGCAGATCTGTCCTACAGGGGGCCCCTGAAGCTTTCTTT
TRBJ2-2 - TRBV4-3 TRBD2 CTSSQRTSYTGELFF TGCACCAGCAGCCAACGGACTAGCTACACCGGGGAGCTGTTTTTT
TRBJ2-3 - TRBV27 - CASSLSGGLDTQYF TGTGCCAGCAGTTTGAGCGGCGGCCTAGATACGCAGTATTTT
TRBJ2-1 few TRBV9 - CASSVVSVTGPYNEQFF TGTGCCAGCAGCGTAGTCAGTGTGACAGGTCCCTACAATGAGCAGTTCTTC
TRBJ2-2 - TRBV18 TRBD2 CASSPGLAWNTGELFF TGTGCCAGCTCACCGGGACTAGCCTGGAACACCGGGGAGCTGTTTTTT
TRBJ1-1 - TRBV27 - CASSPLGVGMNTEAFF TGTGCCAGCAGTCCCTTGGGGGTCGGGATGAACACTGAAGCTTTCTTT
TRBJ2-5 few TRBV5-1 - CASSGAGPSKETQYF TGCGCCAGCAGCGGGGCCGGGCCAAGCAAGGAGACCCAGTACTTC
TRBJ1-2 few TRBV20-1 TRBD1 CSAWTGDGGYTF TGCAGTGCCTGGACAGGGGACGGCGGCTACACCTTC